The 8 T cell receptor beta chains listed next were all sequenced from one sample in a study of T-cell reconstitution after alpha-beta-depleted transplantation in children. Unique molecular identifiers were incorporated into the prepared TCRbeta library. A single record per CDR3 protein comes from TCRdb applying MiXCR to the PCR reads. The sample carries around 670,000 distinct CDR3 sequences, about 12% recorded once. Sample: PBMCs, taken before TCRalphabeta/CD19-depleted stem cell transplant. The receptors shown here come from a girl aged 2 to 10 with congenital amegakaryocytic thrombocytopenia, due to receive a stem cell transplant.

This sequence joins TRBV5-1 and TRBJ2-1, with D unresolved. The V end lost 2 bases, the J end lost 0 bases, and 9 bases lay between the germline ends. Germline V CDR1 and CDR2: SGHRS, YFSETQ. The CDR3 runs 15 residues. The CDR3 bases are TGCGCCAGCAGCTTCGAAGTTCCCTCCTACAATGAGCAGTTCTTC. It codes for CASSFEVPSYNEQFF.

This clonotype was counted ten times or more. The chain joins TRBV7-8 to TRBJ2-7, with D possibly called TRBD1 or TRBD2 (5 bases each). Germline V gene data show CDR1 as SGHVS and CDR2 as FQNEAQ. The CDR3 covers 14 residues. The V end lost 2 bases, the J end lost 0 bases, and 8 bases lay between the germline ends. DNA of the CDR3: TGTGCCAGCAGCTTAAGGGACCTCTCCTACGAGCAGTACTTC. Translation gives CASSLRDLSYEQYF.

This clonotype was found many times. This sequence joins TRBV6-1 and TRBJ1-1, with D uncertain. The V end was cut by 8 bases, the J end by 0 bases, with 10 bases between. From germline, CDR1 is MNHNS and CDR2 SASEGT. The CDR3 totals 13 residues. This CDR3 is CASLEQLNTEAFF. The CDR3 nucleotides read TGTGCCAGCTTGGAACAGTTGAACACTGAAGCTTTCTTT.

This clonotype was detected ten times or more. This chain links TRBV20-1 with TRBJ2-5, with a weak D call TRBD2 (6 bases). Trimming shortened V by 3 bases and J by 1 base, and 21 bases separated the two germline ends. The CDR3 has 17 amino acids. The germline V gene encodes CDR1 DFQATT and CDR2 SNEGSKA (reference sequence). The chain's CDR3 is CSASLWEDGGVQETQYF. The CDR3 DNA is TGCAGTGCTAGTTTGTGGGAGGATGGAGGCGTCCAAGAGACCCAGTACTTC.

This clonotype was picked up many times. The chain employs TRBV20-1 and TRBJ1-6, with D uncertain. Trimming stripped 1 base from V and 7 bases from J, with 14 bases between. The CDR3 extends over 15 amino acids. Germline loops: CDR1 DFQATT, CDR2 SNEGSKA (reference sequence). The CDR3 is CSARVLTRPNSPLHF. In DNA, the CDR3 is TGCAGTGCTAGAGTTCTCACACGACCAAATTCACCCCTCCACTTT.

This clonotype has a handful of counts. CDR3: CASSLVRDGNEQFF. The DNA of the CDR3 is TGCGCCAGCAGCTTGGTTCGGGACGGCAATGAGCAGTTCTTC. The V call is TRBV5-1, the J call TRBJ2-1; D assignment may be TRBD1 or TRBD2 (5 bases each). Trimming pared 0 bases from V and 6 bases from J, leaving 10 bases between. The CDR3 has 14 residues. The V gene's germline CDR1 is SGHRS and CDR2 YFSETQ. Variable domain in full (rest from reference TRBV5-1 and TRBJ2-1): KAGVTQTPRYLIKTRGQQVTLSCSPISGHRSVSWYQQTPGQGLQFLFEYFSETQRNKGNFPGRFSGRQFSNSRSEMNVSTLELGDSALYLCASSLVRDGNEQFFGPGTRLTVL.

This clonotype was observed a few times. The chain links TRBV14 to TRBJ2-7; possibly TRBD2 for D (6 bases). Germline loops: CDR1 SGHDN, CDR2 FVKESK. With 2 bases removed from V and 3 bases from J, the gap between germline ends came to 17 bases. CDR3 length: 16 residues. CDR3 in amino acids: CASSQITSPSHYEQYF. The CDR3 DNA reads TGTGCCAGCAGCCAAATTACTAGCCCATCCCACTACGAGCAGTACTTC.

This chain links TRBV4-3 with TRBJ2-7, with 11 positions matching TRBD2. This CDR3 has 17 amino acids. CDR1 and CDR2 (germline): LGHNA, YSLEER. Trimming took 8 bases from V and 2 from J; bases not matched to a gene: 14. Written as DNA, the CDR3 is TGCGCCAGCGGGGACCCCACTAGCGGGAGATTGGCCTACGAGCAGTACTTC. Amino acids: CASGDPTSGRLAYEQYF.